This T cell receptor (beta chain) came from a study of graft-versus-host responses after intestinal transplantation. Study-wide results and limits: Recipient marrow showed GvH clones, some seen first in ileum or blood.

The method was immunoSEQ multiplex PCR; TCRdb's version includes in-frame clones alone and lacks a portion of them. The sample shows 3,000 to 3,500 clones, roughly 30% of them seen only once. As for this clone: One end of the junction does not line up with germline, which may come from a read error.

Responders labeled with CFSE (roughly 200,000) were plated with roughly 200,000 irradiated, violet-dye-labeled stimulators. Sequenced here: alloreactive CD4+ T cells from a mixed lymphocyte reaction culture, sampled before transplantation. Subset here: CFSE-low proliferating T cells sorted from approximately 6-day pre-transplant mixed lymphocyte reaction (GvH or HvG direction). The receptor was derived from a human patient who was an organ donor for intestinal transplantation.

Here the CDR3 reads CASSAPLASHEQYF. CDR3 nucleotide sequence: TGTGCCAGCAGTGCCCCCTTAGCCTCCCACGAGCAGTACTTC. The chain combines TRBV2 with TRBJ2-7; D ambiguous. The germline gives CDR1 SNHLY, CDR2 FYNNEI. CDR3 length: 14 amino acids.